This T cell receptor beta chain was sequenced in a study of cytomegalovirus exposure and HLA in healthy donors. Turning to the study itself: The roughly 110 validation repertoires were reported in a later analysis to have been generated on the same platform as the roughly 680 first-cohort repertoires. General study results and limits: A few CMV-associated chains proved CMV antigen-specific in vitro.

Worth noting for this clone: The antigen is unknown.

TCRdb's table, derived via immunoSEQ multiplex PCR, lists solely in-frame clones and lacks some. The sample consists of roughly 120,000 clones, approximately 90% of them appearing once. The TCR was taken from a man aged 18 to 30 in good health and CMV-seronegative. Sequencing was done on a sample of PBMCs.

The DNA for the CDR3 is TGTGCCAGCAGCTTGAACGCCGGGACTAGCGGGAGGACGGCGTTCTTC. Translating it yields CASSLNAGTSGRTAFF. This sequence joins TRBV11-3 and TRBJ2-1; 15 nucleotides line up with TRBD2. V dropped 3 bases and J dropped 15; count of bases not matched to a gene: 12. The V gene's germline CDR1 is SGHNT and CDR2 YENEEA. CDR3 length: 16 amino acids.